This TCR beta chain is from a study of T cell repertoires in cytomegalovirus infection. Study-wide findings and caveats: Summed public TCR beta family frequency identified CMV carriers bearing the relevant HLA.

MiXCR was run by TCRdb on the reads, yielding one entry per CDR3 protein. The sample records 550,000 to 700,000 distinct CDR3 sequences, around 40% being singletons. The germline V and J ends were trimmed by 9 bases and 4 bases, with 13 bases remaining between them. Germline CDR1 reads LNHNV; CDR2 reads YYDKDF (reference sequence). The CDR3 is made up of 13 amino acids. This clonotype appeared once. Its cognate antigen is unknown. The sequencing here drew on cultured PBMCs, taken from culture after CMV antigen stimulation. V and J are TRBV15 and TRBJ2-1, with D tentatively TRBD1 (6 bases). This TCR derives from a human donor in good health (CMV status not recorded). Some clones in this sample may be carry-over from other donors' samples. In DNA form, the CDR3 reads TGTGCCACTAGGGACACTCCTTACAATGAGCAGTTCTTC. Its protein product is CATRDTPYNEQFF.